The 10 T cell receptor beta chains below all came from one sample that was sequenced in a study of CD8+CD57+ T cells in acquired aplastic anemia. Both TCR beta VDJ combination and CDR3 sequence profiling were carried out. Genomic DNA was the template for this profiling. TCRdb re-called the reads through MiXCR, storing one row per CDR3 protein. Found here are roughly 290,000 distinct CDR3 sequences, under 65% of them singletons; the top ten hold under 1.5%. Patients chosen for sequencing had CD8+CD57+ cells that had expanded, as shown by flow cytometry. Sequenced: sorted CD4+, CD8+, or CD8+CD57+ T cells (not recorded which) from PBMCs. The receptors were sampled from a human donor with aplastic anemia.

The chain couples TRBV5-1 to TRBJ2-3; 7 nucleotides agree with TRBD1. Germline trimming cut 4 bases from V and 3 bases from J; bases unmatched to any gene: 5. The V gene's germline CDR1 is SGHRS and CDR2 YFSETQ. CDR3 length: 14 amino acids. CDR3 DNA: TGCGCCAGCAGCCCACAGGGGCCTACAGATACGCAGTATTTT. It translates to CASSPQGPTDTQYF.

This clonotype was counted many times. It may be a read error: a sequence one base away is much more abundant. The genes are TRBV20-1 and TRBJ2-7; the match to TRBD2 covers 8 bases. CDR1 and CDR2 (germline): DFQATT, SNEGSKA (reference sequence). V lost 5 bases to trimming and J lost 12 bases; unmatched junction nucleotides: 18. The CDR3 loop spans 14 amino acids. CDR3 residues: CSAGGKIAGGPRYF. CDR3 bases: TGCAGTGCTGGAGGGAAGATCGCGGGGGGTCCGCGGTACTTC.

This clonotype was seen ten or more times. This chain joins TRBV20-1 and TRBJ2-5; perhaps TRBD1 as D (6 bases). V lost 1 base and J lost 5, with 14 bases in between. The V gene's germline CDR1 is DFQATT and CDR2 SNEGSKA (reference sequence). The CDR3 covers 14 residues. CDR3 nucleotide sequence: TGCAGTGCTAGAGTGGCAGGGGATGGGGAGACCCAGTACTTC. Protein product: CSARVAGDGETQYF.

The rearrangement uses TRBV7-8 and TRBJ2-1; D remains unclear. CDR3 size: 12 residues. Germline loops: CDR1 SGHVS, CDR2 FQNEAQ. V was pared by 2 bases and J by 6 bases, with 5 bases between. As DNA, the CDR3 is TGTGCCAGCAGCTTAAGGGTCAATGAGCAGTTCTTC. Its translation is CASSLRVNEQFF.

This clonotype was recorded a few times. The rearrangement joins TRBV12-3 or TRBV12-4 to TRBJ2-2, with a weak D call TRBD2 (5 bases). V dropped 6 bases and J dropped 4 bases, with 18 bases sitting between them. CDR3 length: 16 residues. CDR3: CASSLKRVQSTGELFF. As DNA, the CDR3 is TGTGCCAGCAGCTTAAAGAGGGTACAGAGCACCGGGGAGCTGTTTTTT.

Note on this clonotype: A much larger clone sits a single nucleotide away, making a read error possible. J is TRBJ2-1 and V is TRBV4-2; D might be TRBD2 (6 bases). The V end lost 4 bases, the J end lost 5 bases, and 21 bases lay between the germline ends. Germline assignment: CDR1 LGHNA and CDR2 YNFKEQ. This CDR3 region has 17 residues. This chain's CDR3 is CASSLHSRETRNNEQFF. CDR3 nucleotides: TGTGCCAGCAGCCTCCATTCCCGGGAGACCCGCAACAATGAGCAGTTCTTC.

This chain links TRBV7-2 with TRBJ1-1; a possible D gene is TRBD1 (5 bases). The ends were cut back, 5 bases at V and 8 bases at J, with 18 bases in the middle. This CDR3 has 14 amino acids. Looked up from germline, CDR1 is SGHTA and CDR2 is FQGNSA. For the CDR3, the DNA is TGTGCCAGCAGCCCAACCTATGGGGGTAGGGAAGCTTTCTTT. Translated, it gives CASSPTYGGREAFF.

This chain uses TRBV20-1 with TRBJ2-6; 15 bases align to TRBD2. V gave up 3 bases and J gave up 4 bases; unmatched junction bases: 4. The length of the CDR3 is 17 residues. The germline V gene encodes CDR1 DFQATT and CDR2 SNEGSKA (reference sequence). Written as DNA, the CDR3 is TGCAGTGCTAGGGGGACTAGCGGGAGGCCCGGGGCCAACGTCCTGACTTTC. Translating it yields CSARGTSGRPGANVLTF.

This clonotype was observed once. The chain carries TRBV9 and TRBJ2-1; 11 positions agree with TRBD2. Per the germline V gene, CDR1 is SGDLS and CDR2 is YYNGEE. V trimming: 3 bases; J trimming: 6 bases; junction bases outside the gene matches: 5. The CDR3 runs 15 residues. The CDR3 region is CASSETSGGTNEQFF. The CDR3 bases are TGTGCCAGCAGCGAAACTAGCGGGGGAACCAATGAGCAGTTCTTC.

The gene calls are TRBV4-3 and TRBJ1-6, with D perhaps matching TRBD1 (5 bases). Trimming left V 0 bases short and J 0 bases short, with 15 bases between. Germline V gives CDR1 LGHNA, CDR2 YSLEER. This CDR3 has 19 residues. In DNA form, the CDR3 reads TGCGCCAGCAGCCAAGATCGACAGACACTGAGCTCCTATAATTCACCCCTCCACTTT. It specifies CASSQDRQTLSSYNSPLHF.